The 26 T cell receptor beta chains in this list originate from one sample, sequenced in a study of blood T cell repertoires in COVID-19. Here immunoSEQ multiplex PCR was the method, and the copy in TCRdb shows in-frame clones only, minus some. This table has roughly 300,000 clones, 87% appearing once. The specimen was peripheral blood. The receptors shown here come from a woman aged 45-60 years who had recovered from COVID-19.

The genes are TRBV5-1 and TRBJ2-3, with D tentatively TRBD2 (6 bases). Germline lookup yields CDR1 SGHRS and CDR2 YFSETQ. This CDR3 spans 17 amino acids. V lost 0 bases and J 2 bases, leaving 16 bases between the germline ends. CDR3 DNA: TGCGCCAGCAGCTTGGCCATGACCGCGGGACCCACAGATACGCAGTATTTT. Protein sequence: CASSLAMTAGPTDTQYF.

The rearrangement uses TRBV27 and TRBJ2-7, with 8 bases matching TRBD2. J was trimmed by 4 bases and V by 6 bases; bases with no gene match: 11. The CDR3 totals 15 residues. Germline loops: CDR1 MNHEY, CDR2 SMNVEV (reference sequence). The CDR3 sequence: CASSPLAGGLYEQYF. The CDR3 DNA reads as TGTGCCAGCAGCCCCTTGGCGGGAGGTCTTTACGAGCAGTACTTC.

This clone was picked up one time. The rearrangement links TRBV6-2 or TRBV6-3 to TRBJ1-1; D uncertain. Germline V gene sequence: CDR1 MNHEY, CDR2 SVGEGT. The CDR3 is made up of 13 amino acids. Between the trimmed V and J ends, which lost 4 bases and 0 bases, there was a span of 6 bases. CDR3 in amino acids: CASSLTLNTEAFF. The DNA for the CDR3 is TGTGCCAGCAGTTTGACACTGAACACTGAAGCTTTCTTT.

CDR3 in DNA: TGTGCCAGCAGCGTAGTAGGTAGCGGGAGGCCGGGGGATACGCAGTATTTT. Translated, it gives CASSVVGSGRPGDTQYF. V and J are TRBV9 and TRBJ2-3; 10 bases align to TRBD2. Germline lookup yields CDR1 SGDLS and CDR2 YYNGEE. V shed 0 bases and J 6 bases; nucleotides not matched to a gene: 10. CDR3 length: 17 residues.

This chain uses TRBV11-2 with TRBJ1-2, with unresolved D. With 2 bases removed from V and 4 bases from J, the gap between germline ends came to 11 bases. The CDR3 has 14 amino acids. Germline V CDR1 and CDR2: SGHAT, FQNNGV. This CDR3 is CASSLITQSYGYTF. DNA for the CDR3: TGTGCCAGCAGCTTAATTACACAGTCCTATGGCTACACCTTC. Using reference TRBV11-2 and TRBJ1-2 for the parts outside the CDR3, the full variable domain is EAGVAQSPRYKIIEKRQSVAFWCNPISGHATLYWYQQILGQGPKLLIQFQNNGVVDDSQLPKDRFSAERLKGVDSTLKIQPAKLEDSAVYLCASSLITQSYGYTFGSGTRLTVV.

A few counts support this clone. The CDR3 region has the DNA TGTGCCAGCAGCCAAGATTGGGGGCACGGGGAGCTGTTTTTT. This gives the protein CASSQDWGHGELFF. The V gene is TRBV4-2, the J gene TRBJ2-2; maybe TRBD1 (6 bases). The V gene's germline CDR1 is LGHNA and CDR2 YNFKEQ. The CDR3 sequence is 14 residues long. Trimming removed 0 bases at V and 7 bases at J, with 9 bases between.

The chain links TRBV11-2 to TRBJ2-7; 12 bases are a match to TRBD1. Germline-derived CDR1 and CDR2 are SGHAT and FQNNGV. This CDR3 region has 15 residues. With 4 bases clipped from V and 3 bases from J, the junction kept 4 bases outside the gene matches. The CDR3 reads CASSSRDRGLYEQYF. The CDR3 region has the DNA TGTGCCAGCAGCTCACGGGACAGGGGGCTCTACGAGCAGTACTTC. Variable domain in full (rest from reference TRBV11-2 and TRBJ2-7): EAGVAQSPRYKIIEKRQSVAFWCNPISGHATLYWYQQILGQGPKLLIQFQNNGVVDDSQLPKDRFSAERLKGVDSTLKIQPAKLEDSAVYLCASSSRDRGLYEQYFGPGTRLTVT.

The chain carries TRBV7-2 and TRBJ2-5; 9 bases match TRBD1. The CDR3 is made up of 17 amino acids. Germline V gives CDR1 SGHTA, CDR2 FQGNSA. V shed 4 bases, J shed 1 base, and the junction held 10 bases outside the gene matches. CDR3 nucleotide sequence: TGTGCCAGCAGCTGGTATCGGGACAGGGAGGTCCAAGAGACCCAGTACTTC. The encoded protein is CASSWYRDREVQETQYF.

This rearrangement joins TRBV9 to TRBJ2-1; 8 nucleotides align to TRBD2. The length of the CDR3 is 17 residues. Trimming removed 0 bases from V and 7 bases from J; junction bases left unmatched: 12. Looked up from germline, CDR1 is SGDLS and CDR2 is YYNGEE. The CDR3 sequence is CASSVGGAGVTGNEQFF. In nucleotides, the CDR3 is TGTGCCAGCAGCGTAGGTGGAGCGGGGGTCACTGGGAATGAGCAGTTCTTC.

This chain links TRBV12-3 or TRBV12-4 with TRBJ1-2, with 9 positions matching TRBD1. The trim removed 6 bases at V and 8 bases at J, leaving 7 bases unmatched. The CDR3 covers 13 residues. The CDR3 DNA follows: TGTGCCAGCAGCAATGGGACAGGGAGCGGCTACACCTTC. This translates into CASSNGTGSGYTF.

V is TRBV29-1 and J is TRBJ1-2, with a tentative D call TRBD1 (6 bases). This CDR3 spans 13 amino acids. The germline V and J ends were trimmed by 6 bases and 1 base, with 12 bases remaining between them. In germline, CDR1 is SQVTM, CDR2 ANQGSEA. The CDR3 region has the DNA TGCAGCGTCCAACAGGGTATTAACTATGGCTACACCTTC. Its translation is CSVQQGINYGYTF. Using reference TRBV29-1 and TRBJ1-2 for the parts outside the CDR3, the full variable domain is SAVISQKPSRDICQRGTSLTIQCQVDSQVTMMFWYRQQPGQSLTLIATANQGSEATYESGFVIDKFPISRPNLTFSTLTVSNMSPEDSSIYLCSVQQGINYGYTFGSGTRLTVV.

The chain joins TRBV7-9 to TRBJ2-5; TRBD2 is a possible D gene (5 bases). The V gene's germline CDR1 is SEHNR and CDR2 FQNEAQ (reference sequence). This CDR3 region has 15 residues. V lost 5 bases to trimming and J lost 2 bases, with 15 bases between them. The CDR3 DNA follows: TGTGCCAGCAGCCAAGGTCCGGGGAGACAAGAGACCCAGTACTTC. Translated, it gives CASSQGPGRQETQYF.

This clone has a single count. The CDR3 DNA reads TGTGCCAGCAGCTTAGCGCTAGGGGGAGAATCTGAAGCTTTCTTT. Its translation is CASSLALGGESEAFF. This sequence joins TRBV7-2 and TRBJ1-1, with TRBD1 as a possible D gene (6 bases). Between the trimmed V and J ends, which lost 0 bases and 6 bases, there was a span of 14 bases. There are 15 residues in the CDR3. Germline V gives CDR1 SGHTA, CDR2 FQGNSA.

This chain joins TRBV7-2 and TRBJ2-1; 10 positions agree with TRBD2. J lost 5 bases, V lost 1 base, and 5 bases had no gene match. The CDR3 is 16 amino acids. Per germline, CDR1 SGHTA and CDR2 FQGNSA. CDR3 residues: CASSLVIAGGHNEQFF. The CDR3 DNA reads as TGTGCCAGCAGCTTAGTGATAGCGGGAGGACACAATGAGCAGTTCTTC. The variable domain in full, completed from reference TRBV7-2 and TRBJ2-1, reads GAGVSQSPSNKVTEKGKDVELRCDPISGHTALYWYRQSLGQGLEFLIYFQGNSAPDKSGLPSDRFSAERTGGSVSTLTIQRTQQEDSAVYLCASSLVIAGGHNEQFFGPGTRLTVL.

The CDR3 DNA reads as TGTGCCAGCAGAGCGGGGGCCGTCAATGAGCAGTTCTTC. This gives the protein CASRAGAVNEQFF. The chain joins TRBV7-9 to TRBJ2-1, with 8 bases that match TRBD2. The length of the CDR3 is 13 residues. Germline CDR1 is SEHNR and CDR2 is FQNEAQ (reference sequence). V was pared by 6 bases and J by 6 bases, with 4 bases of the junction left unmatched.

This clone was picked up one time. The J gene is TRBJ2-7, the V gene TRBV6-5; 13 nucleotides line up with TRBD2. With V trimmed by 8 bases and J by 4 bases, 2 bases remained unmatched. CDR3 size: 13 residues. Germline V CDR1 and CDR2: MNHEY, SVGAGI. CDR3 sequence (DNA): TGTGCCAGCGGGACTAGCGGGATGTACGAGCAGTACTTC. As protein: CASGTSGMYEQYF.

The rearrangement links TRBV28 to TRBJ1-2; unclear D gene. The CDR3 is made up of 13 amino acids. Deletions cut 3 bases from V and 1 base from J, with 6 bases between. Germline V gene data show CDR1 as MDHEN and CDR2 as SYDVKM. The CDR3 here is CASSFALNYGYTF. CDR3 sequence (DNA): TGTGCCAGCAGTTTTGCACTTAACTATGGCTACACCTTC.

The V gene is TRBV28, the J gene TRBJ2-5, with 11 bases identical to TRBD2. The CDR3 extends over 16 amino acids. Germline V gives CDR1 MDHEN, CDR2 SYDVKM. Germline trimming cut 2 bases from V and 4 bases from J; bases unmatched to any gene: 6. CDR3 in DNA: TGTGCCAGCAGTTTACGGGTAGCGGGGGGGCCAGAGACCCAGTACTTC. Translating gives CASSLRVAGGPETQYF.

The genes are TRBV6-5 and TRBJ1-3; TRBD1 matches 7 bases. Germline-derived CDR1 and CDR2 are MNHEY and SVGAGI. The trim removed 7 bases at V and 0 bases at J, leaving 6 bases unmatched. The CDR3 sequence is 15 residues long. CDR3 in amino acids: CASTTGLPSGNTIYF. The CDR3, as DNA: TGTGCCAGCACGACAGGGCTGCCCTCTGGAAACACCATATATTTT.

This clone was seen a single time. The chain couples TRBV18 to TRBJ2-2; 8 bases are shared with TRBD1. This CDR3 spans 16 amino acids. With V trimmed by 3 bases and J by 5 bases, 8 bases remained unmatched. Per the germline V gene, CDR1 is KGHSH and CDR2 is LQKENI. The CDR3 DNA reads as TGTGCCAGCTCACCCTACGGACAGGGTATAACCGGGGAGCTGTTTTTT. The encoded protein is CASSPYGQGITGELFF.

The CDR3 DNA follows: TGTGCCAGCAGCCAAGACCAACGGACAGGGCGCCCCGTTTATAATTCACCCCTCCACTTT. Translated: CASSQDQRTGRPVYNSPLHF. The chain recombines TRBV3-1 (or the pseudogene TRBV3-2) with TRBJ1-6, with TRBD1 identical over 8 bases. Unmatched junction bases numbered 14, after V lost 0 bases and J lost 4 bases. The CDR3 sequence is 20 residues long. Germline V gene sequence: CDR1 LGHDT, CDR2 YNNKEL (reference sequence).

For this clone: The same CDR3 arises from other DNA sequences in this sample as well. The chain is built from TRBV12-3 or TRBV12-4 and TRBJ2-5, with 8 bases that match TRBD2. Trimming removed 5 bases from V and 5 bases from J; junction bases left unmatched: 1. The length of the CDR3 is 12 residues. The CDR3 bases are TGTGCCAGCAGTCGGGGGGGGGAGACCCAGTACTTC. It specifies CASSRGGETQYF.

The chain uses TRBV27 and TRBJ1-6, with D uncertain. V was trimmed by 5 bases and J by 14 bases, leaving 13 bases between them. The V gene's germline CDR1 is MNHEY and CDR2 SMNVEV (reference sequence). The length of the CDR3 is 12 residues. The CDR3 sequence is CASSPNFGTLHF. The CDR3 DNA reads TGTGCCAGCAGTCCGAATTTTGGCACCCTCCACTTT.

The rearrangement links TRBV6-1 to TRBJ2-7; 8 positions agree with TRBD2. Trimming took 2 bases from V and 4 from J; bases not matched to a gene: 4. Per germline, CDR1 MNHNS and CDR2 SASEGT. The CDR3 runs to 14 residues. In nucleotides, the CDR3 is TGTGCCAGCAGTGAAACCGGGAGGGGGTACGAGCAGTACTTC. As protein: CASSETGRGYEQYF.

The chain links TRBV28 to TRBJ1-1, with D uncertain. V was trimmed by 2 bases and J by 6 bases, leaving 13 bases between them. Germline CDR1 reads MDHEN; CDR2 reads SYDVKM. The CDR3 sequence is 14 residues long. The CDR3 region is CASSLTRAMAEAFF. CDR3 coding DNA: TGTGCCAGCAGTTTAACGCGAGCGATGGCTGAAGCTTTCTTT.

The V and J genes are TRBV28 and TRBJ2-3; 7 nucleotides align to TRBD2. The CDR3 length is 14 residues. With 4 bases clipped from V and 5 bases from J, the junction kept 6 bases outside the gene matches. Per germline, CDR1 MDHEN and CDR2 SYDVKM. CDR3 sequence: CASSSRGYGDTQYF. The CDR3 nucleotides read TGTGCCAGCAGTTCGCGGGGGTATGGAGATACGCAGTATTTT.